This T cell receptor (beta chain) was recorded in a study of blood T cell repertoires in COVID-19. Overall study context: Samples representing acute and convalescent COVID-19 were sourced from the United States, Italy and Spain. PBMCs, B-cell-depleted T cells, or T cells were the source of the cDNA or gDNA that made up the material.

Clones were read by immunoSEQ multiplex PCR, and TCRdb kept only the in-frame ones, dropping some. The sample has about 180,000 clones; around 83% are singletons. Patients from Seattle were sampled longitudinally, starting during active infection. The sample comprised peripheral blood. This receptor was taken from a woman between 65 and 79 years old with COVID-19, enrolled during active disease.

CDR3 in amino acids: CASSLARRDRGLETQYF. Here the CDR3 DNA reads TGTGCCAGCAGCTTAGCCAGGCGGGACAGGGGTTTGGAGACCCAGTACTTC. V gene TRBV11-2 combines with J gene TRBJ2-5, with TRBD1 identical over 10 bases. Germline V gene sequence: CDR1 SGHAT, CDR2 FQNNGV. V lost 1 base and J lost 5; bases outside the gene matches: 10. The CDR3 loop spans 17 amino acids.